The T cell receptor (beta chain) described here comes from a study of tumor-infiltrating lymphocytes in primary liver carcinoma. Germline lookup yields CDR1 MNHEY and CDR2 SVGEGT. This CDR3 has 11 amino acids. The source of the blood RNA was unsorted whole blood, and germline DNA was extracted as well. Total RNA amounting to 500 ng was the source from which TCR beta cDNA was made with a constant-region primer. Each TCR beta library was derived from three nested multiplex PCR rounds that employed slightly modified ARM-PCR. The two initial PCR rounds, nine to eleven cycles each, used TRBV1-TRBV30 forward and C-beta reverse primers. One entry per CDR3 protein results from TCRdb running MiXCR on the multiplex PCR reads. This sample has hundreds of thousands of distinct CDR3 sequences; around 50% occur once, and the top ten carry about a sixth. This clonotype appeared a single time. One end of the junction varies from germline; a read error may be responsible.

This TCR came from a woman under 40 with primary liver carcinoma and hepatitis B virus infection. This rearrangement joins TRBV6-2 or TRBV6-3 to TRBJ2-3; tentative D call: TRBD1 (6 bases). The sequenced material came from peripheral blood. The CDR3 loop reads CASSSRDTLYF. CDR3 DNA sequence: TGTGCCAGCAGTTCGAGGGACACGCTGTATTTT.